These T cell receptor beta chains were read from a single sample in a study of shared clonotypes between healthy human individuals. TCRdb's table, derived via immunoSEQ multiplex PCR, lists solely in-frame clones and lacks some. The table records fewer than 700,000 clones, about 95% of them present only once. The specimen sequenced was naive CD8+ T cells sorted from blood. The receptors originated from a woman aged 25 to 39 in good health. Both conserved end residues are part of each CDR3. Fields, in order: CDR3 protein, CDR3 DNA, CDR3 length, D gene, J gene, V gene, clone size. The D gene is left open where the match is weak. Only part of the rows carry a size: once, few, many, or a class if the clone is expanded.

CASSEEGFSNQPQHF,TGTGCCAGCAGTGAAGAGGGTTTTAGCAATCAGCCCCAGCATTTT,15,NA,TRBJ1-5,TRBV2,NA
CASSGQSNEQYF,TGTGCCAGCAGTGGGCAGAGCAACGAGCAGTACTTC,12,NA,TRBJ2-7,TRBV6-5,few
CASSLLGINEQFF,TGTGCCAGCAGCTTGTTAGGTATCAATGAGCAGTTCTTC,13,NA,TRBJ2-1,TRBV7-8,NA
CASSTATVRKVYTF,TGTGCCAGTAGTACCGCGACGGTCCGGAAGGTCTACACCTTC,14,NA,TRBJ1-2,TRBV19,NA
CASSQGQGSYNEQFF,TGTGCCAGCAGCCAAGGACAGGGGTCCTACAATGAGCAGTTCTTC,15,TRBD1,TRBJ2-1,TRBV14,NA
CASSPWTSGRGDTQYF,TGTGCCAGCAGCCCGTGGACTAGCGGGAGGGGGGATACGCAGTATTTT,16,TRBD2,TRBJ2-3,TRBV7-2,NA
CASSLGPGTGNMNYEQYF,TGTGCCAGCAGTTTAGGTCCTGGGACAGGGAATATGAACTACGAGCAGTACTTC,18,TRBD1,TRBJ2-7,TRBV27,NA
CASSQEEARATNEKLFF,TGTGCCAGCAGCCAAGAAGAGGCCAGAGCAACTAATGAAAAACTGTTTTTT,17,NA,TRBJ1-4,TRBV14,NA
CASSLVGSGRRDIQYF,TGTGCCAGCAGCCTAGTGGGTAGCGGGAGGCGCGACATTCAGTACTTC,16,TRBD2,TRBJ2-4,TRBV11-2,NA
CASSEMGDSQFF,TGTGCCAGCAGTGAGATGGGGGACTCACAGTTCTTC,12,NA,TRBJ2-1,TRBV2,NA
CASSLGVSDYEQCF,TGCGCCAGCAGCCTAGGGGTCTCAGACTACGAGCAGTGCTTC,14,NA,TRBJ2-7,TRBV4-1,NA
CASSFRLDEQFF,TGTGCCAGCAGTTTTCGGTTGGATGAGCAGTTCTTC,12,NA,TRBJ2-1,TRBV28,NA
CASSPGLAESSYEQYF,TGTGCCAGCAGTCCGGGACTAGCGGAGAGCTCCTACGAGCAGTACTTC,16,TRBD2,TRBJ2-7,TRBV28,NA
CASSQTITGSAYEQYF,TGCGCCAGCAGCCAAACAATAACAGGGTCGGCATACGAGCAGTACTTC,16,NA,TRBJ2-7,TRBV4-1,NA
CASSDLGIGSDQPQHF,TGTGCCAGCAGTGACTTGGGTATCGGATCGGATCAGCCCCAGCATTTT,16,NA,TRBJ1-5,TRBV2,NA
CASSLRPGQKMNYGYTF,TGCGCCAGCAGCTTGAGACCGGGACAAAAAATGAACTATGGCTACACCTTC,17,NA,TRBJ1-2,TRBV5-1,once
CASGPTGVEGELFF,TGTGCCAGCGGGCCGACAGGGGTGGAAGGGGAGCTGTTTTTT,14,TRBD1,TRBJ2-2,TRBV28,NA
CASSVGGPGNTIYF,TGTGCCAGCAGCGTCGGCGGACCTGGAAACACCATATATTTT,14,NA,TRBJ1-3,TRBV9,NA
CASSPRLGPSYNEQFF,TGTGCCAGCAGCCCTCGCCTGGGTCCTTCCTACAATGAGCAGTTCTTC,16,NA,TRBJ2-1,TRBV7-9,NA
CASVGLAEGAKETQYF,TGTGCCAGCGTGGGACTAGCGGAAGGAGCAAAGGAGACCCAGTACTTC,16,TRBD2,TRBJ2-5,TRBV2,once
CASSPPPTGLETQYF,TGTGCCAGCAGTCCACCTCCGACAGGGCTTGAGACCCAGTACTTC,15,TRBD1,TRBJ2-5,TRBV28,NA
CASRFQGEAFF,TGTGCCAGCAGATTCCAGGGGGAAGCTTTCTTT,11,NA,TRBJ1-1,TRBV2,NA
CASSLGLAGIYNEQFF,TGTGCCAGCAGCTTGGGTTTAGCGGGTATCTACAATGAGCAGTTCTTC,16,TRBD2,TRBJ2-1,TRBV5-6,NA
CASRNTGELFF,TGTGCCAGCAGGAACACCGGGGAGCTGTTTTTT,11,NA,TRBJ2-2,TRBV11-2,NA
CASSGGTSPGELFF,TGTGCCAGCAGCGGCGGGACTAGTCCCGGGGAGCTGTTTTTT,14,TRBD2,TRBJ2-2,TRBV11-2,NA
CASSASVNYGYTF,TGTGCCAGTAGTGCTTCAGTAAACTATGGCTACACCTTC,13,NA,TRBJ1-2,TRBV19,NA
CASTGDRAIYGYTF,TGTGCCAGCACTGGGGACAGGGCAATTTATGGCTACACCTTC,14,TRBD1,TRBJ1-2,TRBV6-1,NA
CASSEFFRELFF,TGTGCCAGCAGTGAATTCTTCCGCGAGCTGTTTTTT,12,NA,TRBJ2-2,TRBV2,NA
CASSVGTGIEYEQYF,TGTGCCAGCAGCGTCGGGACAGGGATCGAGTACGAGCAGTACTTC,15,TRBD1,TRBJ2-7,TRBV9,NA
CSAEGGGFF,TGCAGTGCTGAGGGAGGGGGGTTCTTC,9,NA,TRBJ2-1,TRBV20-1,NA
CASSSRSTGLNEKLFF,TGTGCCAGCAGCTCCAGATCGACAGGCCTTAATGAAAAACTGTTTTTT,16,NA,TRBJ1-4,TRBV13,few
CASSFLAGGLGSTDTQYF,TGTGCCAGCAGTTTCCTAGCGGGAGGGCTGGGTAGCACAGATACGCAGTATTTT,18,TRBD2,TRBJ2-3,TRBV28,NA
CATSGPNTDTQYF,TGTGCCACCAGTGGTCCGAACACAGATACGCAGTATTTT,13,NA,TRBJ2-3,TRBV15,NA
CASSLSIAGAGANVLTF,TGTGCCAGCAGTTTATCGATTGCGGGAGCTGGGGCCAACGTCCTGACTTTC,17,TRBD2,TRBJ2-6,TRBV27,NA
CASSLAAGESSYEQYF,TGTGCCAGCAGCTTAGCGGCAGGGGAAAGCTCCTACGAGCAGTACTTC,16,NA,TRBJ2-7,TRBV7-6,NA
CASSDPRSGANVLTF,TGTGCCAGCAGTGATCCCCGTTCTGGGGCCAACGTCCTGACTTTC,15,NA,TRBJ2-6,TRBV2,NA
CASSLATGGRATNEQFF,TGTGCCAGCAGCTTAGCCACCGGAGGGCGAGCCACCAATGAGCAGTTCTTC,17,NA,TRBJ2-1,TRBV7-9,NA
CASSLGGPRSYNEQFF,TGCGCCAGCAGCTTGGGGGGCCCTCGCTCCTACAATGAGCAGTTCTTC,16,NA,TRBJ2-1,TRBV5-1,once
CASKSVPLNEQFF,TGTGCCAGCAAATCGGTCCCTTTGAATGAGCAGTTCTTC,13,NA,TRBJ2-1,TRBV2,NA
CASSESSGRGFSGELFF,TGTGCCAGCAGTGAATCTAGCGGGAGGGGGTTCTCCGGGGAGCTGTTTTTT,17,TRBD2,TRBJ2-2,TRBV2,NA
CASSYAPRVNTEAFF,TGTGCCAGCAGTTACGCTCCCAGGGTGAACACTGAAGCTTTCTTT,15,NA,TRBJ1-1,TRBV6-5,NA
CASNLRVGNEQFF,TGTGCCAGCAATCTCCGCGTGGGCAATGAGCAGTTCTTC,13,NA,TRBJ2-1,TRBV27,NA
CANRASQGGRTEAFF,TGTGCTAACCGTGCAAGCCAGGGCGGGCGAACTGAAGCTTTCTTT,15,NA,TRBJ1-1,TRBV10-3,few
CASSYWREAFF,TGTGCCAGCAGTTATTGGAGGGAGGCTTTCTTT,11,NA,TRBJ1-1,TRBV6-1,NA
CASSLRGASDGYTF,TGTGCCAGCAGCCTCCGGGGGGCCTCGGATGGCTACACCTTC,14,NA,TRBJ1-2,TRBV5-4,NA
CASSWGSGIEGEKLFF,TGTGCCAGCAGCTGGGGCTCGGGGATAGAAGGTGAAAAACTGTTTTTT,16,NA,TRBJ1-4,TRBV7-9,NA
CASSLDLDQPQHF,TGTGCCAGCAGTTTGGATCTCGATCAGCCCCAGCATTTT,13,NA,TRBJ1-5,TRBV27,NA
CASSQGAEGLWHEQFF,TGCGCCAGCAGCCAAGGAGCGGAGGGCCTCTGGCACGAGCAGTTCTTC,16,NA,TRBJ2-1,TRBV4-1,NA
CASSFREAGATGELFF,TGTGCCAGCAGCTTCCGGGAAGCGGGAGCGACCGGGGAGCTGTTTTTT,16,TRBD2,TRBJ2-2,TRBV7-8,NA
CASSPGHLTNYGYTF,TGTGCCAGTAGTCCCGGACATCTGACTAACTATGGCTACACCTTC,15,NA,TRBJ1-2,TRBV19,NA
CASSEGLAGYEQFF,TGTGCCAGCAGTGAAGGACTAGCGGGATATGAGCAGTTCTTC,14,TRBD2,TRBJ2-1,TRBV25-1,NA
CASSLLRGHEQYF,TGTGCCAGCAGCTTGTTAAGGGGCCACGAGCAGTACTTC,13,NA,TRBJ2-7,TRBV5-6,NA
CASSSTGQGSLRPSGANVLTF,TGTGCCAGCAGTTCCACTGGACAGGGCTCCCTACGACCGTCTGGGGCCAACGTCCTGACTTTC,21,TRBD1,TRBJ2-6,TRBV28,NA
CASSLAPGTPRGEKLFF,TGTGCCAGCAGCTTAGCCCCCGGGACACCGAGGGGGGAAAAACTGTTTTTT,17,NA,TRBJ1-4,TRBV7-8,NA
CASSWRGGSYNEQFF,TGCGCCAGCAGCTGGAGGGGAGGTTCCTACAATGAGCAGTTCTTC,15,NA,TRBJ2-1,TRBV5-1,NA